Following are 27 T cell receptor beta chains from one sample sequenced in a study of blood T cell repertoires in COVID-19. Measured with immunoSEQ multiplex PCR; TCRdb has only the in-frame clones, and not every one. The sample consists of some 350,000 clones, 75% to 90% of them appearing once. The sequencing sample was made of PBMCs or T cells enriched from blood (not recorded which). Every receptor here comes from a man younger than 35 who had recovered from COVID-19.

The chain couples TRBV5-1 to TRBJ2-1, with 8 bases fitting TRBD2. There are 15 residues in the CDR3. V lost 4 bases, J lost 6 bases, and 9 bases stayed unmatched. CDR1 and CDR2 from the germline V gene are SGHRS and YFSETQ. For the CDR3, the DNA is TGCGCCAGCAGCCTGTCCGCGGGGGGCTTCAATGAGCAGTTCTTC. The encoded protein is CASSLSAGGFNEQFF.

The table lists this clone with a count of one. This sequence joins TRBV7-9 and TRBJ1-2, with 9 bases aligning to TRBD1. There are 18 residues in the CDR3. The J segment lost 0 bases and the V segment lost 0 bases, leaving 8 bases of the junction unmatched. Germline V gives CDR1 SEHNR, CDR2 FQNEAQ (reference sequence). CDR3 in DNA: TGTGCCAGCAGCTTAGCGGGGCGGGACAGGGCCCCTAACTATGGCTACACCTTC. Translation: CASSLAGRDRAPNYGYTF.

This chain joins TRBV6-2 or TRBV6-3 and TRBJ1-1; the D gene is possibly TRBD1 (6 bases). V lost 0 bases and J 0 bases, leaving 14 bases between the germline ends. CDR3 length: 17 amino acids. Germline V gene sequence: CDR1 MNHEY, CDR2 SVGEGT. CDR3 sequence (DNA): TGTGCCAGCAGTTACTCGACGCGGACAGCCATGAACACTGAAGCTTTCTTT. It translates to CASSYSTRTAMNTEAFF.

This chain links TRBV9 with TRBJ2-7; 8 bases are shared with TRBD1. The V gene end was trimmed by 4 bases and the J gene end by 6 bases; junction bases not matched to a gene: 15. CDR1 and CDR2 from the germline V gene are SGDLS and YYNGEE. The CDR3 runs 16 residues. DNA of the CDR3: TGTGCCAGCAGCCAAAGAGGGGACAGGAGTTTAGGCGAGCAGTACTTC. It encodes CASSQRGDRSLGEQYF.

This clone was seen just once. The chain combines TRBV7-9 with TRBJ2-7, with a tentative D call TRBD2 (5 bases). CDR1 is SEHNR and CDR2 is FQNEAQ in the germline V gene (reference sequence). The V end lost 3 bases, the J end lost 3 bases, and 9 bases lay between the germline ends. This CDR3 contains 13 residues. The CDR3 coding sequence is TGTGCCAGCAGCTTTTTGGAGGACTACGAGCAGTACTTC. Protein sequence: CASSFLEDYEQYF. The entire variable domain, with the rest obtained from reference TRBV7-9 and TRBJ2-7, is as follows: DTGVSQNPRHKITKRGQNVTFRCDPISEHNRLYWYRQTLGQGPEFLTYFQNEAQLEKSRLLSDRFSAERPKGSFSTLEIQRTEQGDSAMYLCASSFLEDYEQYFGPGTRLTVT.

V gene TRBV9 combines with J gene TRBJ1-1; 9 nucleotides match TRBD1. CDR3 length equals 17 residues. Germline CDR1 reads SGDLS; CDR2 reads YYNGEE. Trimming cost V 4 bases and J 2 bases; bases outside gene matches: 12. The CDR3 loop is CASSPGLGDRANTEAFF. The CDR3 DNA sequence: TGTGCCAGCAGCCCGGGGTTGGGGGACAGGGCTAACACTGAAGCTTTCTTT. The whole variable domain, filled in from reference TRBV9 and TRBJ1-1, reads DSGVTQTPKHLITATGQRVTLRCSPRSGDLSVYWYQQSLDQGLQFLIQYYNGEERAKGNILERFSAQQFPDLHSELNLSSLELGDSALYFCASSPGLGDRANTEAFFGQGTRLTVV.

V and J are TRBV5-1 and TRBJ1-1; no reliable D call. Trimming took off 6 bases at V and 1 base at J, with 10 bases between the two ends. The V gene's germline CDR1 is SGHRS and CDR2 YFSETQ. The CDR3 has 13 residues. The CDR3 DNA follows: TGCGCCAGCAAAATTCGGGAGAACACTGAAGCTTTCTTT. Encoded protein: CASKIRENTEAFF.

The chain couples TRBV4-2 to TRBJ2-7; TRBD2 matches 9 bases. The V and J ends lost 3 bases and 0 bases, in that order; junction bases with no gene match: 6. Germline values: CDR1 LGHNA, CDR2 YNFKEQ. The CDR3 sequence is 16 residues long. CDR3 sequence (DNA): TGTGCCAGCAGCCACGGTGGACTAGCGAGCTCCTACGAGCAGTACTTC. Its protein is CASSHGGLASSYEQYF.

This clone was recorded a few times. In nucleotides, the CDR3 is TGTGCCAGCTCACCACCTTCGGTCTGGACAGCAGGACCTTACGAGCAGTACTTC. It translates to CASSPPSVWTAGPYEQYF. The chain employs TRBV18 and TRBJ2-7; tentatively, D is TRBD1 (6 bases). The CDR3 spans 18 residues. V shed 0 bases and J shed 4 bases, with 22 bases lying between them. CDR1 is KGHSH and CDR2 is LQKENI in the germline V gene.

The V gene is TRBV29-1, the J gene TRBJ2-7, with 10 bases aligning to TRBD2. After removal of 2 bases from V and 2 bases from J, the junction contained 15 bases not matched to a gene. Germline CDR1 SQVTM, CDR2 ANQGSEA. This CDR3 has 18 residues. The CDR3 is CSVETPRPGAGGPYEQYF. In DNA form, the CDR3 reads TGCAGCGTTGAAACACCTCGACCGGGAGCGGGAGGGCCCTACGAGCAGTACTTC.

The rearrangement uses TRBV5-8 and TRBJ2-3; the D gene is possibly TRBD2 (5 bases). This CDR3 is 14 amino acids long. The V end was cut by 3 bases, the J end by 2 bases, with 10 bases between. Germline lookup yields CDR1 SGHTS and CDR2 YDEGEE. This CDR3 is CASSSERYTDTQYF. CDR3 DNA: TGTGCCAGCAGCTCCGAGCGGTACACAGATACGCAGTATTTT.

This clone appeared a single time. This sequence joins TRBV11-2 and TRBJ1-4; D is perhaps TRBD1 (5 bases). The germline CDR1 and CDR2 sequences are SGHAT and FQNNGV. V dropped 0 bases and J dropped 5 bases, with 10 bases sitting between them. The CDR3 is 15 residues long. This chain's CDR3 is CASSLEGHPNEKLFF. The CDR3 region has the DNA TGTGCCAGCAGCTTAGAAGGACATCCCAATGAAAAACTGTTTTTT.

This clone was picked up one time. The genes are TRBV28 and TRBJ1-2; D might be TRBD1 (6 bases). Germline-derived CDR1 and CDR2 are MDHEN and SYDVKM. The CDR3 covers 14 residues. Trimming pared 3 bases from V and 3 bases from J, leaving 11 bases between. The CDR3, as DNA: TGTGCCAGCAGTTTGGGGGGGGGCCACTATGGCTACACCTTC. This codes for CASSLGGGHYGYTF.

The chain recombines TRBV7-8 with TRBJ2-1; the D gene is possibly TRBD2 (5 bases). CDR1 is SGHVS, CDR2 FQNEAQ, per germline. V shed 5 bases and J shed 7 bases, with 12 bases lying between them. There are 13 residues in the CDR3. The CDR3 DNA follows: TGTGCCAGCAGCCTCTTCCCGGGGAATGAGCAGTTCTTC. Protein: CASSLFPGNEQFF.

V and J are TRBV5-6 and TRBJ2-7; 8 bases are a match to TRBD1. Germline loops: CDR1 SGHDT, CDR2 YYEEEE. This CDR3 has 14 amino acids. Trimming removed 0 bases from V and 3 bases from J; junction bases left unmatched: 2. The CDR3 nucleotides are TGTGCCAGCAGCTTGGCGGGACAGGTCTACGAGCAGTACTTC. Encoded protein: CASSLAGQVYEQYF. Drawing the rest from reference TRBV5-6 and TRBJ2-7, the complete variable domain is DAGVTQSPTHLIKTRGQQVTLRCSPKSGHDTVSWYQQALGQGPQFIFQYYEEEERQRGNFPDRFSGHQFPNYSSELNVNALLLGDSALYLCASSLAGQVYEQYFGPGTRLTVT.

In nucleotides, the CDR3 is TGTGCCAGCAGCTTAATGGGAGGGTTCACAGATACGCAGTATTTT. This codes for CASSLMGGFTDTQYF. This chain links TRBV7-3 with TRBJ2-3; 7 nucleotides agree with TRBD2. With V trimmed by 1 base and J by 2 bases, 3 bases remained unmatched. The germline gives CDR1 SGHTA, CDR2 FQGTGA. The CDR3 runs 15 residues.

As DNA, the CDR3 is TGTGCCAGCAGCTCCACGGACAGAAACTATGGCTACACCTTC. The encoded protein is CASSSTDRNYGYTF. This chain joins TRBV5-6 and TRBJ1-2; perhaps TRBD1 as D (6 bases). The CDR3 extends over 14 amino acids. V lost 3 bases to trimming and J lost 2 bases, with 11 bases between them. Germline CDR1 is SGHDT and CDR2 is YYEEEE.

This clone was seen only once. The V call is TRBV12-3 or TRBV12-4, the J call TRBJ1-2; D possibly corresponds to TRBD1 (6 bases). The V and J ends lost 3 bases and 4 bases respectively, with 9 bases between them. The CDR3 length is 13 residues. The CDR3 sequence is CASSLGAGYGYTF. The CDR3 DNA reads TGTGCCAGCAGTTTGGGGGCTGGCTATGGCTACACCTTC.

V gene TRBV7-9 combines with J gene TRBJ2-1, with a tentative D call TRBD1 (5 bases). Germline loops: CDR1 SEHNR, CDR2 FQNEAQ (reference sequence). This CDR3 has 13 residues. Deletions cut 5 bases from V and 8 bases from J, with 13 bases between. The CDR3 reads CASSLTDMDEQFF. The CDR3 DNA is TGTGCCAGCAGCCTGACGGACATGGATGAGCAGTTCTTC.

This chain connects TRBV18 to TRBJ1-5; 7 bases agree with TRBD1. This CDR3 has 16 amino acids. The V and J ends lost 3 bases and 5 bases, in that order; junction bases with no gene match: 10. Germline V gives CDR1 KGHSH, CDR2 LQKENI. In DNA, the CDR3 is TGTGCCAGCTCACCTCCGGGACAGTCTGGGGATCAGCCCCAGCATTTT. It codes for CASSPPGQSGDQPQHF. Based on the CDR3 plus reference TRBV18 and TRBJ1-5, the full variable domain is NAGVMQNPRHLVRRRGQEARLRCSPMKGHSHVYWYRQLPEEGLKFMVYLQKENIIDESGMPKERFSAEFPKEGPSILRIQQVVRGDSAAYFCASSPPGQSGDQPQHFGDGTRLSIL.

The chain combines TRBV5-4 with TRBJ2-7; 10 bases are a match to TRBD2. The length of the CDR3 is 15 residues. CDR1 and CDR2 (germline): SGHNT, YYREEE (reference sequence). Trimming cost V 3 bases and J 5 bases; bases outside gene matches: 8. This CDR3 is CASSSIAGGPNEQYF. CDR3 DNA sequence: TGTGCCAGCAGCTCAATAGCGGGGGGTCCGAACGAGCAGTACTTC.

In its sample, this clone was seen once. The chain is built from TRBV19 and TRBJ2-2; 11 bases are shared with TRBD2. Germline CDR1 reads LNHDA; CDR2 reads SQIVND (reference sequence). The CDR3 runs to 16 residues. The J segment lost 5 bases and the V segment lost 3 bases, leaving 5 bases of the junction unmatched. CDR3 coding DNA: TGTGCCAGTAGTATCGTGCCTAGCGGGGGGACCGGGGAGCTGTTTTTT. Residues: CASSIVPSGGTGELFF.

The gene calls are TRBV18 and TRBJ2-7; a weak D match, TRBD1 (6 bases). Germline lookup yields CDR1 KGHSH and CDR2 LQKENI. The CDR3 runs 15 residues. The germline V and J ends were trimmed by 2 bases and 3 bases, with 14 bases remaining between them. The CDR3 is CASSPYIRGLYEQYF. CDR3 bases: TGTGCCAGCTCACCATATATCAGGGGTCTCTACGAGCAGTACTTC.

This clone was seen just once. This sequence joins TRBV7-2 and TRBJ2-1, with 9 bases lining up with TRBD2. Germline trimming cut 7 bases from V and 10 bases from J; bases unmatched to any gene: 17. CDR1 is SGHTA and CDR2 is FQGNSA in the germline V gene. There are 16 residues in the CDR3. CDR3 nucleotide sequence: TGTGCCAGCATCCTAGGGGCAGCGGGAGGCGGCGGGGAGCAGTTCTTC. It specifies CASILGAAGGGGEQFF.

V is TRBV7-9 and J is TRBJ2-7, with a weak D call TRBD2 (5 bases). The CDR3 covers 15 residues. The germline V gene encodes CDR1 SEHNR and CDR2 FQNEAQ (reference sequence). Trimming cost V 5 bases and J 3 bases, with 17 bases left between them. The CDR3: CASSPNGGRIYEQYF. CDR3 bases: TGTGCCAGCAGCCCGAACGGAGGTCGGATCTACGAGCAGTACTTC.

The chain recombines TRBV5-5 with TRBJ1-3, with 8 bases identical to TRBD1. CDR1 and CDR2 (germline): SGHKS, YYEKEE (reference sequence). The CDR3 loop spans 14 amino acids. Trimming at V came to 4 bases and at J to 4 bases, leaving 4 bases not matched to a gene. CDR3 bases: TGTGCCAGCAGCCTGCCAGGGGGCGGAAACACCATATATTTT. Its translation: CASSLPGGGNTIYF. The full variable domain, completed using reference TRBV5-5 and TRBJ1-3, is DAGVTQSPTHLIKTRGQQVTLRCSPISGHKSVSWYQQVLGQGPQFIFQYYEKEERGRGNFPDRFSARQFPNYSSELNVNALLLGDSALYLCASSLPGGGNTIYFGEGSWLTVV.

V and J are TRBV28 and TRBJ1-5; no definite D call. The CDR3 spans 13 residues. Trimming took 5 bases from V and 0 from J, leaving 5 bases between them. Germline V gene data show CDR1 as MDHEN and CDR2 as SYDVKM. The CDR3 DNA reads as TGTGCCAGCAGTCAGTTTAGCAATCAGCCCCAGCATTTT. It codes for CASSQFSNQPQHF. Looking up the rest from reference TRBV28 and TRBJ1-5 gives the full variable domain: DVKVTQSSRYLVKRTGEKVFLECVQDMDHENMFWYRQDPGLGLRLIYFSYDVKMKEKGDIPEGYSVSREKKERFSLILESASTNQTSMYLCASSQFSNQPQHFGDGTRLSIL.